This passage covers 6 T cell receptor beta chains from one sample sequenced in a study of blood T cells in healthy people across ages. The use of a sample-barcoded 5' primer and a J-beta primer mix characterized a second PCR of about 6 to 11 cycles. TCRdb re-called the 5' RACE reads with MiXCR, one entry per CDR3 protein. The table has around 650,000 distinct CDR3 sequences, around 43% seen once. Material: blood. These receptors all come from a man older than 75 in good health.

This clonotype has just a few counts. For the CDR3, the DNA is TGCGCCAGCAGCCTTCTAGCGGGACAAGAAGAGACCCAGTACTTC. As protein: CASSLLAGQEETQYF. The chain has TRBV5-1 and TRBJ2-5, with 9 bases fitting TRBD2. Germline loops: CDR1 SGHRS, CDR2 YFSETQ. This CDR3 contains 15 residues. V lost 4 bases, J lost 3 bases, and 7 bases stayed unmatched.

This chain joins TRBV5-1 and TRBJ2-2; tentatively, D is TRBD2 (5 bases). CDR1 is SGHRS, CDR2 YFSETQ, per germline. The CDR3 is 15 residues long. The V and J ends lost 2 bases and 0 bases respectively, with 8 bases between them. The chain's CDR3 is CASSLDGANTGELFF. CDR3 sequence (DNA): TGCGCCAGCAGCTTAGACGGGGCGAACACCGGGGAGCTGTTTTTT.

V is TRBV25-1 and J is TRBJ2-5, with unresolved D. Between the trimmed V and J ends, which lost 0 bases and 7 bases, there was a span of 9 bases. This CDR3 has 13 residues. Germline CDR1 MGHDK, CDR2 SYGVNS. The CDR3 nucleotides read TGTGCCAGCAGTGAATACTCCGAAGGGACCCAGTACTTC. Its translation: CASSEYSEGTQYF.

The CDR3 nucleotides read TGTGCCAGCGCCTCCGGCCTGAACTACGAGCAGTACTTC. Protein: CASASGLNYEQYF. This chain joins TRBV27 and TRBJ2-7; D is unresolved. V was clipped by 8 bases and J by 3 bases, with 14 bases between them. CDR1 and CDR2 from the germline V gene are MNHEY and SMNVEV (reference sequence). The length of the CDR3 is 13 residues.

In its sample, this clonotype was seen a few times. The V gene is TRBV9, the J gene TRBJ2-3, with a possible D match to TRBD2 (5 bases). CDR1 is SGDLS and CDR2 is YYNGEE in the germline V gene. Trimming left V 4 bases short and J 3 bases short, with 12 bases between. The CDR3 extends over 14 amino acids. CDR3 amino acids: CASSPRAFTDTQYF. The CDR3, as DNA: TGTGCCAGCAGCCCGAGGGCCTTTACAGATACGCAGTATTTT.

The rearrangement joins TRBV4-2 to TRBJ1-1, with a tentative D call TRBD1 (6 bases). CDR1 LGHNA and CDR2 YNFKEQ come from the germline V gene. The V gene lost 7 bases and the J gene lost 6 bases, with 12 bases spanning the gap. The CDR3 loop spans 12 amino acids. CDR3 sequence (DNA): TGTGCCAGCATAGGACAGACACCTGAAGCTTTCTTT. Encoded protein: CASIGQTPEAFF.